The rows below give T cell receptor beta chains drawn from one sample of a study of T cell repertoires in cytomegalovirus infection. In TCRdb, the reads were re-called with MiXCR into one record per CDR3 protein. The sample shows around 900,000 distinct CDR3 sequences, roughly 31% of them seen only once. Their antigens are not known. The specimen was cultured CD8+ T cells from PBMCs, collected from culture after CMV antigen stimulation. These TCRs come from a human donor in good health (CMV status not recorded). Some clones in this sample may be carry-over from other donors' samples. CDR3s include the opening cysteine and the closing phenylalanine or tryptophan. Each record gives: V gene, J gene, clone size, D gene, CDR3 protein, CDR3 DNA. The D gene is left open where the match is weak. Some rows have no size entry. The others give once, few or many, or a class for an expanded clone.

TRBV10-3,TRBJ2-2,few,-,CAINPGGGELFF,TGTGCCATCAATCCAGGCGGGGGGGAGCTGTTTTTT
TRBV6-5,TRBJ2-3,once,TRBD2,CASSYQPSGGDTQYF,TGTGCCAGCAGTTACCAACCCTCGGGGGGGGATACGCAGTATTTT
TRBV7-9,TRBJ1-3,-,-,CASSLEIARRRGIYF,TGTGCCAGCAGCTTAGAAATAGCCCGTCGCAGGGGAATATATTTT
TRBV27,TRBJ2-1,-,TRBD2,CASSAGGVYNEQFF,TGTGCCAGCTCAGCGGGGGGCGTTTACAATGAGCAGTTCTTC
TRBV20-1,TRBJ1-5,-,TRBD1,CSARDRTGNNQPQHF,TGCAGTGCTAGAGATAGGACAGGTAACAATCAGCCCCAGCATTTT
TRBV6-2/TRBV6-3,TRBJ2-1,-,-,CASSYRTDYNEQFF,TGTGCCAGCAGTTACAGGACGGACTACAATGAGCAGTTCTTC
TRBV12-5,TRBJ1-2,-,TRBD1,CVSGLGAEWTGQGARGYTF,TGTGTTAGTGGTTTGGGGGCCGAGTGGACGGGACAGGGGGCGCGTGGCTACACCTTC
TRBV12-5,TRBJ1-1,few,-,CASGLGPPGSTEAFF,TGTGCTAGTGGTTTGGGACCCCCGGGGTCAACTGAAGCTTTCTTT
TRBV4-1,TRBJ2-5,-,-,CASSQDMLETQYF,TGTGCCAGCAGCCAAGATATGTTAGAGACCCAGTACTTC
TRBV6-5,TRBJ1-4,few,-,CASSYSGRGPEKLFF,TGTGCCAGCAGTTACTCTGGCAGGGGCCCTGAAAAACTGTTTTTT
TRBV24-1,TRBJ2-1,many,TRBD2,CATSDSAGGIYNEQFF,TGTGCCACCAGTGATTCAGCGGGGGGGATTTACAATGAGCAGTTCTTC
TRBV5-4,TRBJ1-6,few,-,CASSSGLSPLHF,TGTGCCAGCAGCTCGGGACTTTCACCCCTCCACTTT
TRBV29-1,TRBJ2-2,few,-,CSVESEGMGQKAGELFF,TGCAGCGTTGAAAGTGAGGGGATGGGACAAAAGGCCGGGGAGCTGTTTTTT
TRBV24-1,TRBJ1-5,-,-,CATSDPLLGNQPQHF,TGTGCCACCAGTGATCCCCTCCTGGGAAATCAGCCCCAGCATTTT
TRBV6-2/TRBV6-3,TRBJ2-2,few,-,CATDAVGASTGELFF,TGTGCTACGGACGCTGTAGGCGCGAGCACCGGGGAGCTGTTTTTT
TRBV7-2,TRBJ1-4,many,-,CASRLVPAQMGATNEKLFF,TGTGCCAGCAGGCTGGTCCCTGCCCAGATGGGTGCAACTAATGAAAAACTGTTTTTT
TRBV4-3,TRBJ2-1,few,TRBD2,CASSHAASGGRTYNEQFF,TGCGCCAGCAGCCACGCAGCGAGCGGGGGGCGAACCTACAATGAGCAGTTCTTC
TRBV12-3/TRBV12-4,TRBJ1-1,few,TRBD1,CASLPGGPGGTSRAFF,TGTGCCAGCCTACCCGGAGGACCAGGGGGGACCTCCCGGGCTTTCTTT
TRBV27,TRBJ2-2,many,-,CASSLMPNTGELFF,TGTGCCAGCAGTTTGATGCCGAACACCGGGGAGCTGTTTTTT